A selection of T cell receptor beta chains follows, all from one sample in a study of regulatory T cells in long-lasting Graves disease. Using its own MiXCR run on the multiplex PCR reads, TCRdb lists one record per CDR3 protein. The data show hundreds of thousands of distinct CDR3 sequences, around a fifth seen once. The sequences come from peripheral blood mononuclear cells (PBMCs), collected when the disease was refractory, from a patient treated with antithyroid drugs. The receptors originated from a female donor with Graves disease. The CDR3 runs from the conserved cysteine through the conserved F or W. D genes are given only for firm matches. Expanded clones are given a class, and other clones once, few, many or no size at all.

v_call,clone_size,j_call,d_call,cdr3_nt,cdr3_aa
TRBV2,many,TRBJ1-2,NA,TGTGCCAGCAGGACAGAAAACAACTATGGCTACACCTTC,CASRTENNYGYTF
TRBV10-3,few,TRBJ1-3,TRBD1,TGTGCCATCAGTGATTCAGCACCGGACAGGATCTCTGGAAACACCATATATTTT,CAISDSAPDRISGNTIYF
TRBV24-1,few,TRBJ1-5,TRBD1,TGTGCCACCAGTGCAGGGGGCGTACAGCCCCAGCATTTT,CATSAGGVQPQHF
TRBV12-3/TRBV12-4,many,TRBJ1-2,NA,TGTGCCAGCAGTTCACAGAGGAGAGATACCTATGGCTACACCTTC,CASSSQRRDTYGYTF
TRBV3-1,few,TRBJ1-4,TRBD1,TGTGCCAGCAGCCAACCACAACTGACAGGGGTAAATGAAAAACTGTTTTTT,CASSQPQLTGVNEKLFF
TRBV28,many,TRBJ1-2,NA,TGTGCCAGCAGTTTAAGGGTCCCAAACTATGGCTACACCTTC,CASSLRVPNYGYTF
TRBV12-3/TRBV12-4,many,TRBJ1-2,NA,TGTGCCAGCAGCCCAACACAGAACTATGGCTACACCTTC,CASSPTQNYGYTF
TRBV11-2,many,TRBJ2-5,NA,TGTGCCAGCAGCCTCGGACTATGGGAAGAGACCCAGTACTTC,CASSLGLWEETQYF
TRBV9,few,TRBJ2-5,TRBD2,TGTGCCAGCAGCCCGGGACTAGCGGGCATGGAGACCCAGTACTTC,CASSPGLAGMETQYF
TRBV12-3/TRBV12-4,many,TRBJ1-5,TRBD1,TGTGCCAGCAAACTATCAGGGGGCCAGCCCCAGCATTTT,CASKLSGGQPQHF
TRBV6-1,few,TRBJ2-5,NA,TGTGCCAGCAGTTCGCACAGGTTGAAAAAAGAGACCCAGTACTTC,CASSSHRLKKETQYF
TRBV5-5,few,TRBJ2-7,TRBD1,TGTGCCAGCAGCCGAAGCCCCGGGACAGGGTCCTACGAGCAGTACTTC,CASSRSPGTGSYEQYF
TRBV6-1,few,TRBJ2-7,TRBD1,TGTGCCAGCAGTACTCCCGGGACAGGGAACGAGCAGTACTTC,CASSTPGTGNEQYF
TRBV20-1,NA,TRBJ2-6,TRBD2,TGCAGTGCTAGAATTAGCGGGAGGACGTTTGGGGCCAACGTCCTGACTTTC,CSARISGRTFGANVLTF
TRBV10-3,few,TRBJ2-7,NA,TGTGCCATCAGTGAGTCAGGGGCGGCCTCCTACGAGCAGTACTTC,CAISESGAASYEQYF
TRBV14,many,TRBJ2-1,TRBD2,TGTGCCAGCAGCCCATACCTAGCGGGAGCCTACAATGAGCAGTTCTTC,CASSPYLAGAYNEQFF
TRBV15,many,TRBJ2-2,NA,TGTGCCACCAGCAGCCTGGAGGAGGAGCTGTTTTTT,CATSSLEEELFF
TRBV12-3/TRBV12-4,many,TRBJ2-7,NA,TGTGCCAGCAGTTTTTGGGGTGGGTACGAGCAGTACTTC,CASSFWGGYEQYF
TRBV10-3,many,TRBJ1-4,TRBD1,TGTGCCACCGGACAGGGCAGTTTTGAAAAACTGTTTTTT,CATGQGSFEKLFF
TRBV7-2,NA,TRBJ2-7,NA,TGTGCCAGCAGCTTAGTGTCTGCAGGGCCCGCCTACGAGCAGTACTTC,CASSLVSAGPAYEQYF
TRBV27,few,TRBJ2-3,NA,TGTGCCAGCAGTTCCGGATGGGGGGGCACAGATACGCAGTATTTT,CASSSGWGGTDTQYF
TRBV19,many,TRBJ1-4,NA,TGTGCCAGTACCCCTCGCCGCGACTTGGAGCAAAAACTGTTTTTT,CASTPRRDLEQKLFF
TRBV15,NA,TRBJ1-1,NA,TGTGCCACCAGCAGGCGTGGGGGAGGGACTGAAGCTTTCTTT,CATSRRGGGTEAFF